The present T cell receptor beta chain was sequenced within a study of T-cell memory formation after mild COVID-19. Study details: TCR clusters mostly belonged to single donors.

Notes on this clonotype: What it binds is not known.

Study-wide results and caveats: Balance between CD4 and CD8 was seen in clones contracting day 15 to 85, and a CD4+ lean was seen in later expanders. Some clones that responded turned up in pre-infection memory, which suggests that cross-reactive memory joined in.

Using constant-segment primers, 5'RACE produced TCR alpha and TCR beta cDNA libraries carrying sample barcodes and UMIs. MiXCR, applied by TCRdb to the 5' RACE reads, yields one record per CDR3 protein. The data hold tens of thousands of distinct CDR3 sequences, with 10% to 15% observed a single time. CDR3 length: 16 residues. CDR1 is GTSNPN and CDR2 is SVGIG in the germline V gene (reference sequence). The germline V and J ends were trimmed by 2 bases and 1 base, with 12 bases remaining between them. V gene TRBV30 combines with J gene TRBJ2-6, with D perhaps matching TRBD2 (5 bases). The sequencing input was PBMCs or a T cell subset sorted from them (not recorded which). The sequence was obtained from an adult woman who had mild COVID-19 (a few samples of this study predate the infection). Cell type and time point are not known. Written as DNA, the CDR3 is TGTGCCTGGAGTCTAGCTAAGGATTCTGGGGCCAACGTCCTGACTTTC. Protein product: CAWSLAKDSGANVLTF.